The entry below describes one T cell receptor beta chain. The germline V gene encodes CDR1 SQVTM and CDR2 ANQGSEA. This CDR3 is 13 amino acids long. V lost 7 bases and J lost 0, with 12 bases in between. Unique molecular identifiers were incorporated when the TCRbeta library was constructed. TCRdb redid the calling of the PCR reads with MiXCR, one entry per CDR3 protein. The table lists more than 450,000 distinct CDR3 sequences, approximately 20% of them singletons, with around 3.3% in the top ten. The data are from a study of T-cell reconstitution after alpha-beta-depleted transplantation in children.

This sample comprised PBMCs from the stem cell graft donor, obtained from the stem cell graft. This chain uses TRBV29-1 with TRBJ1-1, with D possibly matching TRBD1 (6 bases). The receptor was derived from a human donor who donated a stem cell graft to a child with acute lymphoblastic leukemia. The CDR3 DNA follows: TGCAGCGGAGTGGACAGTATGAACACTGAAGCTTTCTTT. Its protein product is CSGVDSMNTEAFF.